The 26 T cell receptor beta chains below come from one sample, sequenced in a study of Graves' ophthalmopathy and Graves' hyperthyroidism listed by TCRdb under 2018. TCRdb lists the instrument as Illumina HiSeq 2000. For repertoire sequencing, the TCR beta CDR3 regions were amplified from RNA transcripts. HTBI primers and the Qiagen OneStep RT-PCR kit were used in a first-round RT-PCR, which was followed by a second-round multiplex PCR, size selection and purification. In TCRdb, the public reads were trimmed at Q25 with fastp and aligned with MiXCR, with productive beta chains retained. Records with the same CDR3 protein are collapsed into one entry carrying the most frequent genes and DNA. A total of 650,000 to 900,000 distinct CDR3 sequences appear in this sample, around 40% of them only once. The top ten clonotypes cover 35% to 55% of the sample. The sequencing sample was made of peripheral blood. The receptors were gathered from an adult man with Graves' ophthalmopathy.

V is TRBV7-9 and J is TRBJ2-7; D is perhaps TRBD1 or TRBD2 (5 bases each). The CDR3 is 17 residues long. Germline lookup yields CDR1 SEHNR and CDR2 FQNEAQ (reference sequence). The germline V and J ends were trimmed by 1 base and 2 bases, with 18 bases remaining between them. The CDR3 DNA sequence: TGTGCCAGCAGCTTAGTGAGTGGGACCGGCGTAGCCTACGAGCAGTACTTC. Translating gives CASSLVSGTGVAYEQYF.

This clonotype showed up many times. This rearrangement joins TRBV7-2 to TRBJ1-4; TRBD1 is a possible D gene (5 bases). The CDR3 has 13 amino acids. The V end was cut by 2 bases, the J end by 10 bases, with 11 bases between. The germline CDR1 and CDR2 sequences are SGHTA and FQGNSA. CDR3 nucleotide sequence: TGTGCCAGCAGCTTAAAGGGGTCGGGAAAACTGTTTTTT. This translates into CASSLKGSGKLFF.

The chain links TRBV11-2 to TRBJ1-3; 7 bases are a match to TRBD1. The CDR3 runs 17 residues. The V gene end was trimmed by 1 base and the J gene end by 0 bases; junction bases not matched to a gene: 6. Germline CDR1 SGHAT, CDR2 FQNNGV. CDR3 nucleotide sequence: TGTGCCAGCAGCTTAGGGTGGGGACAGAGCTCTGGAAACACCATATATTTT. It encodes CASSLGWGQSSGNTIYF.

The gene calls are TRBV20-1 and TRBJ2-7; the D gene is possibly TRBD1 (6 bases). V was trimmed by 0 bases and J by 5 bases, leaving 17 bases between them. Germline V lookup: CDR1 DFQATT, CDR2 SNEGSKA (reference sequence). The CDR3 sequence is 15 residues long. CDR3 bases: TGCAGTGCTAGAGATCGAAAAGGGGGTGCCCACGAGCAGTACTTC. Translated, it gives CSARDRKGGAHEQYF.

This clonotype was recorded many times. This chain links TRBV25-1 with TRBJ1-4; no definite D call. This CDR3 region has 17 residues. The V and J ends lost 8 bases and 8 bases respectively, with 27 bases between them. The germline gives CDR1 MGHDK, CDR2 SYGVNS. CDR3 coding DNA: TGTGCCAGCGGAAAACTTTACCCCTCCGGGGTCGGAGAAAAACTGTTTTTT. Amino acids: CASGKLYPSGVGEKLFF.

This clonotype was observed many times. The gene calls are TRBV7-9 and TRBJ1-2, with TRBD1 as a possible D gene (5 bases). The V end lost 5 bases, the J end lost 3 bases, and 13 bases lay between the germline ends. Germline V gene sequence: CDR1 SEHNR, CDR2 FQNEAQ (reference sequence). The CDR3 length is 14 residues. CDR3 nucleotides: TGTGCCAGCAGCCGACGGGACCCAGACTATGGCTACACCTTC. Amino acids: CASSRRDPDYGYTF.

This clonotype was seen at least ten times. This rearrangement joins TRBV20-1 to TRBJ1-1; no clear D gene. The germline V gene has CDR1 DFQATT and CDR2 SNEGSKA (reference sequence). The CDR3 is made up of 12 amino acids. V was trimmed by 6 bases and J by 4 bases, leaving 12 bases between them. The CDR3 is CSAKPVGTEAFF. In nucleotides, the CDR3 is TGCAGTGCCAAGCCGGTGGGCACTGAAGCTTTCTTT.

A few counts support this clonotype. The rearrangement uses TRBV20-1 and TRBJ1-1; D gene ambiguous. The CDR3 covers 12 residues. Trimming took 3 bases from V and 3 from J, leaving 8 bases between them. Germline CDR1 DFQATT, CDR2 SNEGSKA (reference sequence). The CDR3: CSASHRYTEAFF. The CDR3, as DNA: TGCAGTGCTAGCCACAGATACACTGAAGCTTTCTTT.

A few counts support this clonotype. The chain joins TRBV6-1 to TRBJ2-7, with TRBD1 identical over 9 bases. The CDR3 runs 14 residues. The junction had 6 bases not matched to a gene; V was cut back by 5 bases and J by 4 bases. The germline V gene encodes CDR1 MNHNS and CDR2 SASEGT. In DNA, the CDR3 is TGTGCCAGCAGTTTTCCGGGACAGGGTTACGAGCAGTACTTC. Protein: CASSFPGQGYEQYF.

V is TRBV25-1 and J is TRBJ1-5; TRBD1 matches at 7 bases. Germline loops: CDR1 MGHDK, CDR2 SYGVNS. This CDR3 comprises 20 residues. V was pared by 5 bases and J by 3 bases, with 22 bases of the junction left unmatched. In DNA, the CDR3 is TGTGCCAGCAGTTTCTTACGCGGGACAGTAAAGAGCTTTAACAATCAGCCCCAGCATTTT. This gives the protein CASSFLRGTVKSFNNQPQHF.

Comment on this clonotype: Germline is not matched at one junction end, which may reflect a read error. The genes are TRBV25-1 and TRBJ2-2, with D hard to call. From germline, CDR1 is MGHDK and CDR2 SYGVNS. There are 16 residues in the CDR3. The CDR3 is CARSALGPMNTGELFF. DNA for the CDR3: TGTGCCCGCAGTGCTCTCGGTCCGATGAACACCGGGGAGCTGTTTTTT.

As for this clonotype: A junction boundary mismatches the germline segment, possibly from a read error. The chain combines TRBV19 with TRBJ1-6; 7 bases are shared with TRBD1. Looked up from germline, CDR1 is LNHDA and CDR2 is SQIVND (reference sequence). CDR3 size: 14 residues. The CDR3 nucleotides are TGTGCCAGTAGCGGGACAGACTATTATTCACCCCTCCACTTT. This gives the protein CASSGTDYYSPLHF.

This clonotype was seen at least ten times. J is TRBJ1-3 and V is TRBV9; 8 bases match TRBD1. V trimming: 2 bases; J trimming: 0 bases; junction bases outside the gene matches: 1. The CDR3 sequence is 15 residues long. Per the germline V gene, CDR1 is SGDLS and CDR2 is YYNGEE. CDR3 in DNA: TGTGCCAGCAGCGTCACAGGGGGCTCTGGAAACACCATATATTTT. It is translated as CASSVTGGSGNTIYF.

The V call is TRBV5-1, the J call TRBJ1-1; D is possibly TRBD1 (5 bases). CDR3 length: 15 amino acids. Trimming removed 3 bases at V and 4 bases at J, with 16 bases between. Germline values: CDR1 SGHRS, CDR2 YFSETQ. CDR3 region: CASSSAGGYSTEAFF. The CDR3 region has the DNA TGCGCCAGCAGCTCTGCTGGGGGTTATAGCACTGAAGCTTTCTTT.

This clonotype appeared a few times. A read error may produce the germline difference seen at one junction end. The chain links TRBV15 to TRBJ1-2, with D maybe TRBD1 (5 bases). The germline gives CDR1 LNHNV, CDR2 YYDKDF (reference sequence). The CDR3 runs 14 residues. The CDR3: CASSIGGLAYGYTF. DNA for the CDR3: TGTGCCAGCAGCATTGGGGGTTTAGCATATGGCTACACCTTC.

This clonotype was counted many times. The V gene is TRBV7-9, the J gene TRBJ1-2; D unclear. This CDR3 is 13 amino acids long. V was clipped by 3 bases and J by 2 bases, with 7 bases between them. Germline lookup yields CDR1 SEHNR and CDR2 FQNEAQ (reference sequence). In DNA form, the CDR3 reads TGTGCCAGCAGCTTCGTCCAAAACTATGGCTACACCTTC. This codes for CASSFVQNYGYTF. Full variable domain (remainder filled in from reference TRBV7-9 and TRBJ1-2): DTGVSQNPRHKITKRGQNVTFRCDPISEHNRLYWYRQTLGQGPEFLTYFQNEAQLEKSRLLSDRFSAERPKGSFSTLEIQRTEQGDSAMYLCASSFVQNYGYTFGSGTRLTVV.

The chain is built from TRBV2 and TRBJ1-1; possibly TRBD1 for D (5 bases). The ends were cut back, 6 bases at V and 1 base at J, with 9 bases in the middle. This CDR3 has 13 residues. CDR1 and CDR2 (germline): SNHLY, FYNNEI. This CDR3 is CASRWTRNTEAFF. For the CDR3, the DNA is TGTGCCAGCAGGTGGACAAGGAACACTGAAGCTTTCTTT.

The CDR3 DNA follows: TGTGCCAGCAGCAAAGACGGGACAGGGGCAAAAGAGACCCAGTACTTC. Translating gives CASSKDGTGAKETQYF. This chain links TRBV7-2 with TRBJ2-5; 10 nucleotides match TRBD1. Losses at the gene ends were 5 bases for V and 3 bases for J; bases not matched to a gene: 9. Per the germline V gene, CDR1 is SGHTA and CDR2 is FQGNSA. There are 16 residues in the CDR3.

Points on this clonotype: A read error may account for a junction end that differs from germline. V is TRBV24-1 and J is TRBJ1-5; the D gene is possibly TRBD1 (6 bases). CDR3 length equals 16 residues. Germline assignment: CDR1 KGHDR and CDR2 SFDVKD. The CDR3 coding sequence is TGTGCCAGCAGTGAAGCTGGGGGGCTAGGCAATCAGCCCCAGCATTTT. This translates into CASSEAGGLGNQPQHF.

This clonotype has ten or more counts. V gene TRBV7-9 combines with J gene TRBJ1-1; D ambiguous. Trimming removed 4 bases at V and 4 bases at J, with 7 bases between. The CDR3 covers 12 residues. Germline V CDR1 and CDR2: SEHNR, FQNEAQ (reference sequence). The CDR3 DNA reads as TGTGCCAGCAGCTGGCTGGTCACTGAAGCTTTCTTT. This translates into CASSWLVTEAFF. The full variable domain, rest sourced from reference TRBV7-9 and TRBJ1-1, is DTGVSQNPRHKITKRGQNVTFRCDPISEHNRLYWYRQTLGQGPEFLTYFQNEAQLEKSRLLSDRFSAERPKGSFSTLEIQRTEQGDSAMYLCASSWLVTEAFFGQGTRLTVV.

This clonotype was found a few times. The chain has TRBV7-9 and TRBJ2-7; D possibly corresponds to TRBD2 (5 bases). V lost 5 bases to trimming and J lost 1 base, with 12 bases between them. This CDR3 region has 14 residues. Germline CDR1 is SEHNR and CDR2 is FQNEAQ (reference sequence). CDR3 sequence (DNA): TGTGCCAGCAGCCCCCCGAGGGCATCCTACGAGCAGTACTTC. It specifies CASSPPRASYEQYF.

The V call is TRBV29-1, the J call TRBJ2-5; 12 nucleotides line up with TRBD2. The CDR3 covers 13 residues. Germline CDR1 SQVTM, CDR2 ANQGSEA. V shed 8 bases and J 4 bases; nucleotides not matched to a gene: 5. CDR3: CSLGLAGTETQYF. The CDR3 DNA reads as TGCAGCTTAGGACTAGCGGGAACAGAGACCCAGTACTTC.

This rearrangement joins TRBV10-3 to TRBJ2-1; either TRBD1 or TRBD2 may supply D (5 bases each). Germline CDR1 is ENHRY and CDR2 is SYGVKD. The V end was cut by 3 bases, the J end by 7 bases, with 10 bases between. The CDR3 runs 13 residues. This CDR3 reads CAISELGRNEQFF. CDR3 sequence (DNA): TGTGCCATCAGTGAATTGGGACGGAATGAGCAGTTCTTC.

The sample holds a few counts of this clonotype. Germline and junction disagree at one end, which may indicate a read error. The chain combines TRBV24-1 with TRBJ1-5; TRBD1 matches at 9 bases. The CDR3 loop spans 14 amino acids. Germline CDR1 is KGHDR and CDR2 is SFDVKD. In DNA form, the CDR3 reads TGTGCCAGCAGTGGGGGGGACAGGGATCAGCCCCAGCATTTT. It is translated as CASSGGDRDQPQHF.

This clonotype was seen ten or more times. The chain combines TRBV12-3 or TRBV12-4 with TRBJ1-5, with a weak D call TRBD1 (6 bases). V was cut by 7 bases and J by 7 bases, with 11 bases left in between. This CDR3 comprises 12 residues. In nucleotides, the CDR3 is TGTGCCAGCAACCGCGACAGGCAGCCCCAGCATTTT. Protein sequence: CASNRDRQPQHF.

This chain uses TRBV25-1 with TRBJ1-4; no clear D gene. The CDR3 consists of 14 residues. The V end was cut by 10 bases, the J end by 6 bases, with 18 bases between. Per the germline V gene, CDR1 is MGHDK and CDR2 is SYGVNS. In nucleotides, the CDR3 is TGTGCCATCTGGGTCAGATCCCGTCATGAAAAACTGTTTTTT. Its protein product is CAIWVRSRHEKLFF.